Listed below are T cell receptor beta chains from one sample, sequenced in a study of T cell repertoires in cytomegalovirus infection. TCRdb reprocessed the reads via MiXCR and lists one record per CDR3 protein. Here the sample spans approximately 240,000 distinct CDR3 sequences, more than 9% being singletons. The sequencing input was PBMCs. These receptor sequences come from a human donor in good health (CMV status not recorded). Some clones in this sample may be carry-over from other donors' samples. CDR3s include the opening cysteine and the closing phenylalanine or tryptophan. D genes are given only for firm matches. Where a row states a size, it is once, few, many or the class of an expanded clone; other rows omit it.

V: TRBV29-1; size: few; D: .; J: TRBJ1-4; DNA: TGCAGCGTTCAAGCTGGGGGTGGTAATGAAAAACTGTTTTTT; CDR3: CSVQAGGGNEKLFF
V: TRBV23-1; size: few; D: .; J: TRBJ2-5; DNA: TGCGCCAGCAGTCAATCCTCCTCGGACTCGTACCAAGAGACCCAGTACTTC; CDR3: CASSQSSSDSYQETQYF
V: TRBV7-2; size: many; D: .; J: TRBJ2-5; DNA: TGTGCCAGCAGCTTAGTCAGTACCCAAGAGACCCAGTACTTC; CDR3: CASSLVSTQETQYF
V: TRBV6-4; size: .; D: .; J: TRBJ2-1; DNA: TGTGCCAGCAGTGACTCAGGGAGGGGGCGGCCAACAGAGCAGTTCTTC; CDR3: CASSDSGRGRPTEQFF
V: TRBV19; size: .; D: .; J: TRBJ1-6; DNA: TGTGCCAGTAGCCCTATGGGCCGCGAATCACCCCTCCACTTT; CDR3: CASSPMGRESPLHF
V: TRBV19; size: many; D: .; J: TRBJ2-5; DNA: TGTGCCACCGGACCGGGCTCCCAAGAGACCCAGTACTTC; CDR3: CATGPGSQETQYF
V: TRBV12-5; size: many; D: .; J: TRBJ2-6; DNA: TGTGCTAGTGGTTTTGGGCGCTCTGGGGCCAACGTCCTGACTTTC; CDR3: CASGFGRSGANVLTF
V: TRBV4-1; size: many; D: .; J: TRBJ2-2; DNA: TGCGCCAGCAGCCTGTCCGGGGCGAACACCGGGGAGCTGTTTTTT; CDR3: CASSLSGANTGELFF
V: TRBV7-2; size: many; D: .; J: TRBJ2-4; DNA: TGTGCCAGCAGCCTGGAAGGGACGGCCGCAAACATTCAGTACTTC; CDR3: CASSLEGTAANIQYF
V: TRBV20-1; size: .; D: .; J: TRBJ2-5; DNA: TGCAGTGCTAGCGGACAAGAGACCCAGTACTTC; CDR3: CSASGQETQYF
V: TRBV28; size: few; D: .; J: TRBJ1-1; DNA: TGTGCCAGCAGTTTTTCGCAGAGAGACAGTAGCATGAACACTGAAGCTTTCTTT; CDR3: CASSFSQRDSSMNTEAFF
V: TRBV7-2; size: many; D: .; J: TRBJ1-2; DNA: TGTGCCAGCAGCTTGTACCCCCTCGGCGGCTACACCTTC; CDR3: CASSLYPLGGYTF
V: TRBV3-1; size: many; D: .; J: TRBJ1-2; DNA: TGTGCCAGCAGCCAAGTCCCTGGGACGGCCTATGGCTACACCTTC; CDR3: CASSQVPGTAYGYTF
V: TRBV7-6; size: many; D: .; J: TRBJ1-1; DNA: TGTGCCAGCAGCCGTACTCTGATGAACACTGAAGCTTTCTTT; CDR3: CASSRTLMNTEAFF
V: TRBV29-1; size: few; D: .; J: TRBJ2-3; DNA: TGCAGCGGTACTAGGGATTCTAGCACAGATACGCAGTATTTT; CDR3: CSGTRDSSTDTQYF
V: TRBV7-2; size: many; D: .; J: TRBJ2-5; DNA: TGTGCCAGCAGCTCTGGCGTACCGGGAGAGACCCAGTACTTC; CDR3: CASSSGVPGETQYF
V: TRBV7-9; size: few; D: TRBD1; J: TRBJ1-3; DNA: TGTGCCAGCAGCCGGACAGGGGCCAGCTCTGGAAACACCATATATTTT; CDR3: CASSRTGASSGNTIYF
V: TRBV28; size: few; D: .; J: TRBJ1-2; DNA: TGTGCCAGCAGTCCAGGGGATAAGGACTATGGCTACACCTTC; CDR3: CASSPGDKDYGYTF
V: TRBV19; size: .; D: .; J: TRBJ1-1; DNA: TGTGCCAGTAGTATTTGGCCCAACACTGAAGCTTTCTTT; CDR3: CASSIWPNTEAFF
V: TRBV12-3/TRBV12-4; size: .; D: .; J: TRBJ1-1; DNA: TGTGCCAGCAGTTTGGAGGGGTGGGGGCGTAGCACTGAAGCTTTCTTT; CDR3: CASSLEGWGRSTEAFF
V: TRBV7-4; size: once; D: TRBD1; J: TRBJ1-1; DNA: TGTGCCAGCAGCTCTATAGACAGGGAGGTGGGAGCTTTCTTT; CDR3: CASSSIDREVGAFF
V: TRBV19; size: once; D: .; J: TRBJ2-5; DNA: TGTGCCAGTAGTATAAGCAGCCAAGAGACCCAGTACTTC; CDR3: CASSISSQETQYF
V: TRBV9; size: few; D: .; J: TRBJ2-2; DNA: TGTGCCAGCAGCGCCCTGAGACAGCCCGGGGAGCTGTTTTTT; CDR3: CASSALRQPGELFF
V: TRBV7-2; size: many; D: TRBD1; J: TRBJ2-3; DNA: TGTGCCAGCAGTCGACAGGGTCACCTCACAGATACGCAGTATTTT; CDR3: CASSRQGHLTDTQYF
V: TRBV20-1; size: .; D: TRBD1; J: TRBJ2-3; DNA: TGCAGTGCTAGAGAAGGGGGCAGAGCAGATACGCAGTATTTT; CDR3: CSAREGGRADTQYF
V: TRBV6-5; size: many; D: TRBD2; J: TRBJ2-1; DNA: TGTGCCAGCAGTCCCCCGGGACTAATCTACAATGAGCAGTTCTTC; CDR3: CASSPPGLIYNEQFF
V: TRBV11-2; size: many; D: .; J: TRBJ1-2; DNA: TGTGCCAGCAGCCCGACAGTTAACTATGGCTACACCTTC; CDR3: CASSPTVNYGYTF
V: TRBV28; size: many; D: .; J: TRBJ1-1; DNA: TGTGCCAGCAGAAACCGGGGCCCCGGGGTGGCTTTCTTT; CDR3: CASRNRGPGVAFF
V: TRBV12-3/TRBV12-4; size: .; D: .; J: TRBJ2-7; DNA: TGTGCCAGCAGTTTGACCAGGAGCTCCTACGAGCAGTACTTC; CDR3: CASSLTRSSYEQYF
V: TRBV7-9; size: many; D: .; J: TRBJ1-1; DNA: TGTGCCAGCAGCTTGCCAGGGGTCCCGAACACTGAAGCTTTCTTT; CDR3: CASSLPGVPNTEAFF
V: TRBV2; size: .; D: TRBD1; J: TRBJ2-4; DNA: TGTGCCAGCAGTGAGGCAGGGGGCTATTTCGAAAACATTCAGTACTTC; CDR3: CASSEAGGYFENIQYF
V: TRBV7-2; size: many; D: .; J: TRBJ2-6; DNA: TGTGCCAGCAGCTTAGCCGGACAAACCTCTGGGGCCAACGTCCTGACTTTC; CDR3: CASSLAGQTSGANVLTF
V: TRBV7-9; size: many; D: TRBD2; J: TRBJ2-7; DNA: TGTGCCAGCAGCTTAGCGGGGGGGAACTACGAGCAGTACTTC; CDR3: CASSLAGGNYEQYF
V: TRBV28; size: .; D: TRBD2; J: TRBJ2-1; DNA: TGTGCCAGCAGACTAGCGGGAGTTCCGTGGAATGAGCAGTTCTTC; CDR3: CASRLAGVPWNEQFF
V: TRBV7-2; size: many; D: TRBD2; J: TRBJ2-7; DNA: TGTGCCAGCAGCTTAGGGGCTAGCGGGGGGCTCTACGAGCAGTACTTC; CDR3: CASSLGASGGLYEQYF
V: TRBV11-2; size: few; D: .; J: TRBJ1-3; DNA: TGTGCCAGCAGCTTAGACCGGACAACTGGAAACACCATATATTTT; CDR3: CASSLDRTTGNTIYF
V: TRBV6-4; size: .; D: TRBD1; J: TRBJ2-1; DNA: TGTGCCAGCAGCGAAACAGGGGAAGCCTACAATGAGCAGTTCTTC; CDR3: CASSETGEAYNEQFF
V: TRBV7-2; size: medium-sized; D: .; J: TRBJ1-1; DNA: TGTGCCAGCAGCTTAACAGAGAACACTGAAGCTTTCTTT; CDR3: CASSLTENTEAFF
V: TRBV7-2; size: many; D: TRBD2; J: TRBJ2-5; DNA: TGTGCCAGCAGCAATCGACTAGCGGGAGTAGAACAAGAGACCCAGTACTTC; CDR3: CASSNRLAGVEQETQYF
V: TRBV7-2; size: many; D: .; J: TRBJ2-2; DNA: TGTGCCAGCATCCCCGGACTGAACACCGGGGAGCTGTTTTTT; CDR3: CASIPGLNTGELFF
V: TRBV19; size: .; D: TRBD2; J: TRBJ2-2; DNA: TGTGCCAGTATCCACACTCCCTGGGCTAGCGGGGGTACCGGGGAGCTGTTTTTT; CDR3: CASIHTPWASGGTGELFF
V: TRBV7-2; size: many; D: TRBD1; J: TRBJ2-7; DNA: TGTGCCAGCAGCACCGGGACAGGGGGCTACGAGCAGTACTTC; CDR3: CASSTGTGGYEQYF
V: TRBV28; size: .; D: .; J: TRBJ1-2; DNA: TGTGCCAGCAGTTTGGTCCAGGTTAACTATGGCTACACCTTC; CDR3: CASSLVQVNYGYTF
V: TRBV28; size: .; D: TRBD2; J: TRBJ2-7; DNA: TGTGTCAGCAACATAATAGCGGGGAGAGCCTACGAGCAGTACTTC; CDR3: CVSNIIAGRAYEQYF
V: TRBV7-2; size: many; D: .; J: TRBJ1-3; DNA: TGTGCCAGCAGCCCTCAGGGAACTGGAAACACCATATATTTT; CDR3: CASSPQGTGNTIYF
V: TRBV7-8; size: many; D: .; J: TRBJ1-2; DNA: TGTGCCAGCAGCTTAGACGCGGGCCCGGCTAGTGGCTACACCTTC; CDR3: CASSLDAGPASGYTF
V: TRBV28; size: few; D: TRBD1; J: TRBJ1-5; DNA: TGTGCCAGCGCAACAGGGGCCGATAGCAATCAGCCCCAGCATTTT; CDR3: CASATGADSNQPQHF
V: TRBV19; size: .; D: .; J: TRBJ2-7; DNA: TGTGCCAGTAGTCTATCCACCCACTACGAGCAGTACTTC; CDR3: CASSLSTHYEQYF
V: TRBV7-6; size: .; D: .; J: TRBJ2-7; DNA: TGTGCCAGCAGCTTAGGTGGGGGGCTTCCCTACGAGCAGTACTTC; CDR3: CASSLGGGLPYEQYF
V: TRBV20-1; size: .; D: TRBD1; J: TRBJ2-3; DNA: TGCAGTGTTCGAGGGCAGGGGGCAGCCAGAGATACGCAGTATTTT; CDR3: CSVRGQGAARDTQYF
V: TRBV19; size: many; D: .; J: TRBJ2-4; DNA: TGTGCCAGTAGTCCCAGGGCCGTGACGGACATTCAGTACTTC; CDR3: CASSPRAVTDIQYF
V: TRBV7-6; size: many; D: TRBD2; J: TRBJ2-3; DNA: TGTGCCAGCAGCGAAACCGGGACTAGCGGGAGGGCCCGTACAGATACGCAGTATTTT; CDR3: CASSETGTSGRARTDTQYF
V: TRBV11-3; size: many; D: .; J: TRBJ2-3; DNA: TGTGCCAGCACCGCGACTAGGTCCACAGATACGCAGTATTTT; CDR3: CASTATRSTDTQYF
V: TRBV7-3; size: .; D: .; J: TRBJ1-1; DNA: TGTGCCAGCAGCACATCCGGGGGGAGGGGGACTGAAGCTTTCTTT; CDR3: CASSTSGGRGTEAFF